This T cell receptor beta chain was documented in a study of regulatory T cells in long-lasting Graves disease. Whole-study results and caveats: New patients shared fewer public clonotypes (around 980) than persistent patients did (roughly 2,500).

On this clonotype itself: Its antigen is not known. This clone may be a read error of a much larger clone one base away.

Stated time point: persistent/refractory GD, antithyroid drugs over 5 years with positive TRAb. Construction of the TCR library relied on RNA isolated from PBMCs. It was by American Thyroid Association guidelines that Graves' disease was diagnosed. The CDR3 length is 12 residues. Trimming took off 7 bases at V and 3 bases at J, with 12 bases between the two ends. Germline-derived CDR1 and CDR2 are SQVTM and ANQGSEA. According to the study, TCR beta libraries were built with iRepertoire HTBI primers and CDR3-region Arm-PCR. TCRdb fed the multiplex PCR reads into MiXCR, producing one record per CDR3 protein. Of 400,000 or so distinct CDR3 sequences in the sample, more than 20% were seen once.

The sequencing here drew on peripheral blood mononuclear cells (PBMCs), taken when the disease was refractory, from a patient treated with antithyroid drugs. The V and J genes are TRBV29-1 and TRBJ1-1, with D unclear. The TCR was taken from a female donor with Graves disease. The CDR3 here is CSAQKRDTEAFF. For the CDR3, the DNA is TGCAGCGCTCAAAAGAGGGACACTGAAGCTTTCTTT.